The clone carrying this T cell receptor beta chain appeared once. CDR1 LGHDT and CDR2 YNNKEL come from the germline V gene (reference sequence). Between the trimmed V and J ends, which lost 0 bases and 5 bases, there was a span of 7 bases. The CDR3 contains 13 residues. The entry originates in a study of T cell responses to AZD1222 COVID-19 vaccine. Sequencing used immunoSEQ multiplex PCR; TCRdb keeps in-frame clones, though not all of them. This table has 120,000 or so clones, around nine tenths appearing once. This chain links TRBV3-1 (or the pseudogene TRBV3-2) with TRBJ2-5; D unclear. Sequenced material: peripheral blood, taken on day 0 of AZD1222 vaccination. This receptor was obtained from an adult in good health. The CDR3 bases are TGTGCCAGCAGCCAAGATTTGGGGGAGACCCAGTACTTC. It yields the protein CASSQDLGETQYF.